Following are 6 T cell receptor beta chains from one sample sequenced in a study of glioma-infiltrating T cells after dendritic cell vaccination. The method was immunoSEQ multiplex PCR; TCRdb's version includes in-frame clones alone and lacks a portion of them. The profile shows more than 20,000 clones, about 90% of them singletons. Time point of the sample: after dendritic cell vaccination, including at tumor progression/relapse. The source material was blood, sampled after dendritic cell vaccination. The receptors here all came from a human donor with glioblastoma.

This clone showed up just once. At one end, the junction sequence differs from germline, possibly due to a read error. The same CDR3 also results from other DNA sequences found in this sample. The V gene is TRBV4-2, the J gene TRBJ1-6; 8 nucleotides line up with TRBD1. The CDR3 totals 16 residues. Germline-derived CDR1 and CDR2 are LGHNA and YNFKEQ. As DNA, the CDR3 is TGTGCCAGCAGCCAACAACAAGGACAGGGTAATTCCCCCCTCCACTTT. Residues: CASSQQQGQGNSPLHF.

In regard to this clone: One junction end disagrees with the germline gene, perhaps due to a read error. Other DNA variants within this sample encode the same CDR3. The chain employs TRBV6-5 and TRBJ1-6; D uncertain. Germline CDR1 reads MNHEY; CDR2 reads SVGAGI. CDR3 length equals 15 residues. CDR3 sequence: CASTTGSSYNSPLHF. CDR3 nucleotides: TGTGCCAGCACTACGGGGAGCTCCTATAATTCCCCCCTCCACTTT.

V and J are TRBV5-1 and TRBJ1-1; D uncertain. The V end lost 0 bases, the J end lost 3 bases, and 6 bases lay between the germline ends. The CDR3 length is 13 residues. Looked up from germline, CDR1 is SGHRS and CDR2 is YFSETQ. CDR3 region: CASSLAGDTEAFF. The DNA of the CDR3 is TGCGCCAGCAGCTTGGCGGGAGACACTGAAGCTTTCTTT. Supplemented by reference TRBV5-1 and TRBJ1-1, the full variable domain reads KAGVTQTPRYLIKTRGQQVTLSCSPISGHRSVSWYQQTPGQGLQFLFEYFSETQRNKGNFPGRFSGRQFSNSRSEMNVSTLELGDSALYLCASSLAGDTEAFFGQGTRLTVV.

This clone was counted a single time. The chain is built from TRBV5-4 and TRBJ2-5; TRBD1 might be the D (6 bases). V lost 7 bases and J 4 bases, leaving 14 bases between the germline ends. The CDR3 is made up of 13 amino acids. Germline lookup yields CDR1 SGHNT and CDR2 YYREEE (reference sequence). For the CDR3, the DNA is TGTGCCAGCGGTGAAGGGGGACGAGAGACCCAGTACTTC. Protein: CASGEGGRETQYF. The full variable domain, with the rest looked up from reference TRBV5-4 and TRBJ2-5, is ETGVTQSPTHLIKTRGQQVTLRCSSQSGHNTVSWYQQALGQGPQFIFQYYREEENGRGNFPPRFSGLQFPNYSSELNVNALELDDSALYLCASGEGGRETQYFGPGTRLLVL.

This clone has only one observation. The J gene is TRBJ2-2, the V gene TRBV27; weak D call: TRBD2 (5 bases). V dropped 2 bases and J dropped 6 bases, with 10 bases sitting between them. Germline CDR1 reads MNHEY; CDR2 reads SMNVEV (reference sequence). CDR3 length: 14 amino acids. Here the CDR3 DNA reads TGTGCCAGCAGTTTAGAGGGCAAGGCCGGGGAGCTGTTTTTT. The encoded protein is CASSLEGKAGELFF.

The V gene is TRBV5-4, the J gene TRBJ2-5; D is unclear. V gave up 0 bases and J gave up 7 bases, with 16 bases separating them. CDR3 size: 15 residues. Germline loops: CDR1 SGHNT, CDR2 YYREEE (reference sequence). As DNA, the CDR3 is TGTGCCAGCAGCTTGGTATCAAGACGCTCAGGGACCCAGTACTTC. Encoded protein: CASSLVSRRSGTQYF.